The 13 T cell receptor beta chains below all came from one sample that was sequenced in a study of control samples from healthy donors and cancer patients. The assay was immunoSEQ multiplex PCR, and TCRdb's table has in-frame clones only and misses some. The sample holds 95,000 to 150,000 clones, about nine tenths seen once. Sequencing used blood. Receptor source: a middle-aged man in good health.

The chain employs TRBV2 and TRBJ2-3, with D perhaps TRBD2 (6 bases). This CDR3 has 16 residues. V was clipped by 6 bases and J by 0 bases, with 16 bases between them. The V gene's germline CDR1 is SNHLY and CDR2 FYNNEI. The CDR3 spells CASREASASSTDTQYF. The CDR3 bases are TGTGCCAGCAGGGAGGCTAGCGCCTCTAGCACAGATACGCAGTATTTT.

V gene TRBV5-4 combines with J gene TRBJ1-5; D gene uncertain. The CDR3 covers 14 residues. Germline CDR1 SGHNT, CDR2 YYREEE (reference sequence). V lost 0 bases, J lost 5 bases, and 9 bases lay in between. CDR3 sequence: CASSLGPGDQPQHF. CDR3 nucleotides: TGTGCCAGCAGCTTGGGGCCCGGTGATCAGCCCCAGCATTTT.

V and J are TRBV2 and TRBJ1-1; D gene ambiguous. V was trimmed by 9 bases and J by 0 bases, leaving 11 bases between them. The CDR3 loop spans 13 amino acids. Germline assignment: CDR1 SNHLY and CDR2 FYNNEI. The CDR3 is CARVRRMNTEAFF. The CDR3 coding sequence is TGTGCCAGGGTGCGACGCATGAACACTGAAGCTTTCTTT.

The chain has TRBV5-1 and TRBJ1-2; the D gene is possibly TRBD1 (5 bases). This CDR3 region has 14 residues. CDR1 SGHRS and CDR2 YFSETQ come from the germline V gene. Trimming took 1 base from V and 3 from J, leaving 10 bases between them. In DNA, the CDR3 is TGCGCCAGCAGCTTGAAGGCGACAGACTATGGCTACACCTTC. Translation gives CASSLKATDYGYTF.

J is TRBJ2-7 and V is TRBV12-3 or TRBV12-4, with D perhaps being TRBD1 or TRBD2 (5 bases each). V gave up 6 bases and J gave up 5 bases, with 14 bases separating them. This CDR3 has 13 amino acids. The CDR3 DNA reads TGTGCCAGCAGGGGCCGGGACCCCCACGAGCAGTACTTC. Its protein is CASRGRDPHEQYF.

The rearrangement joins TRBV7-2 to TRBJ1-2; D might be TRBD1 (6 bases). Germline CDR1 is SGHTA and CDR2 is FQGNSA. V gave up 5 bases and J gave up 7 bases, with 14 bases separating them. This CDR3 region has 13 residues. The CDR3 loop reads CASSAQGLAGYTF. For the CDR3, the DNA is TGTGCCAGCAGCGCACAGGGTTTGGCTGGCTACACCTTC.

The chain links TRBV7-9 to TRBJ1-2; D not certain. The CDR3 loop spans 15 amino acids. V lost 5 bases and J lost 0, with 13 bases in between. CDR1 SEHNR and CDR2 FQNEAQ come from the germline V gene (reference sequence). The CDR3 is CASSGNKAPNYGYTF. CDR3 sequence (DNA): TGTGCCAGCAGCGGCAACAAAGCTCCTAACTATGGCTACACCTTC.

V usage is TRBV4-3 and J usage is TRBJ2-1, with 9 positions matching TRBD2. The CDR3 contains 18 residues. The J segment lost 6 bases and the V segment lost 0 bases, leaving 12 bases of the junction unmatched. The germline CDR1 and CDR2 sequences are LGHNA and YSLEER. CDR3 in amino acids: CASSQERVAASGVNEQFF. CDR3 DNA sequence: TGCGCCAGCAGCCAAGAAAGGGTTGCAGCTAGCGGGGTCAATGAGCAGTTCTTC.

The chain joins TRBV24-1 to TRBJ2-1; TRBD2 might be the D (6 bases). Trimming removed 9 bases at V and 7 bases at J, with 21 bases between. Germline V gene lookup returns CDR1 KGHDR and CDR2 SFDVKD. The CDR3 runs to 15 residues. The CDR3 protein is CATASPGTGGNEQFF. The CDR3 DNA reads TGTGCCACCGCCTCCCCCGGGACTGGAGGGAATGAGCAGTTCTTC.

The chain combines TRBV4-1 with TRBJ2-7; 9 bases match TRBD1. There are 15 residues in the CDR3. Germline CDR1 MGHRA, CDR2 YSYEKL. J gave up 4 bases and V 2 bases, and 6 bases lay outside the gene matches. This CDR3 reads CASSQTGQGTYEQYF. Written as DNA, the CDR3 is TGCGCCAGCAGCCAAACGGGACAGGGTACGTACGAGCAGTACTTC.

CDR3 sequence reads: CAWSVGLIYEQYF. The CDR3 coding sequence is TGTGCCTGGAGTGTGGGACTAATCTACGAGCAGTACTTC. The genes are TRBV30 and TRBJ2-7; 7 bases are a match to TRBD2. Trimming removed 0 bases from V and 3 bases from J; junction bases left unmatched: 2. This CDR3 has 13 amino acids. The germline CDR1 and CDR2 sequences are GTSNPN and SVGIG (reference sequence).

CDR3 DNA: TGCGCCAGCAGCCTGGGACAGGGGGGATCACCCCTCCACTTT. Amino acids: CASSLGQGGSPLHF. The rearrangement joins TRBV4-1 to TRBJ1-6; 11 bases match TRBD1. The CDR3 runs 14 residues. The V segment lost 4 bases and the J segment 10 bases; nucleotides outside the gene matches: 3. Germline CDR1 is MGHRA and CDR2 is YSYEKL.

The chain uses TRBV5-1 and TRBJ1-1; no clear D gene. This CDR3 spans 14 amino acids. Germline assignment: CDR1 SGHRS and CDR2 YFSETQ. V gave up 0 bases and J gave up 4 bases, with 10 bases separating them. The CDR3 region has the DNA TGCGCCAGCAGCTTGGTCGTGGGAGGCACTGAAGCTTTCTTT. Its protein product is CASSLVVGGTEAFF.